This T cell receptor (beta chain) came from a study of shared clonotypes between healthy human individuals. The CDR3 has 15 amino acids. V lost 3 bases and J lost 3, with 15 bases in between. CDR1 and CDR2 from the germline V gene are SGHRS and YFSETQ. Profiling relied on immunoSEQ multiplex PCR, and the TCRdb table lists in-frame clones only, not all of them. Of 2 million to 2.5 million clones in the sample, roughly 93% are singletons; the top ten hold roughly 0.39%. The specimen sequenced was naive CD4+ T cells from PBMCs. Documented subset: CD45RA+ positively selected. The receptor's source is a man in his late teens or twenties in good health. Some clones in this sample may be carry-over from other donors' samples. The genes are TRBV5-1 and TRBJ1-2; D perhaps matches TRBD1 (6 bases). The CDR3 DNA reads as TGCGCCAGCAGCTCCCAGGGGTTGGTCGACTATGGCTACACCTTC. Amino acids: CASSSQGLVDYGYTF.